Listed below are T cell receptor beta chains from one sample, sequenced in a study of blood T cell repertoires in COVID-19. Sequencing was performed with immunoSEQ multiplex PCR; in TCRdb, only in-frame clones are kept and a portion is missing. Of about 170,000 clones detected, around 90% appear once; the ten largest clones hold 2% to 2.5%. Sequenced sample: peripheral blood. The receptors were sampled from a man aged 50-60 years who had recovered from COVID-19. Both conserved end residues are part of each CDR3. Each record gives: V gene, J gene, CDR3 protein.

>TRBV15|TRBJ2-5
CATSRAQETQYF
>TRBV6-5|TRBJ1-1
CASSWRQELDTEAFF
>TRBV9|TRBJ2-2
CASSVVAPGELFF
>TRBV30|TRBJ2-1
CAWSVLGGGRGYNEQFF
>TRBV19|TRBJ2-3
CASSTSGTDTQYF
>TRBV19|TRBJ1-5
CASSILPGGQPQHF
>TRBV24-1|TRBJ2-1
CATSDRLAPYNEQFF
>TRBV19|TRBJ2-1
CASSSSGGLGNEQFF
>TRBV28|TRBJ2-7
CASSYNPTGTGTWEQYF
>TRBV7-8|TRBJ2-2
CASSSSGGALRELFF
>TRBV11-2|TRBJ2-1
CASSPQGTSYNEQFF
>TRBV11-2|TRBJ1-5
CASSTGTAPNQPQHF
>TRBV7-3|TRBJ2-3
CASSLGWLASSTDTQYF
>TRBV7-2|TRBJ2-2
CASSRGLVGGELFF
>TRBV5-4|TRBJ2-7
CASRSSETWEQYF
>TRBV30|TRBJ2-1
CAWRTGVWNEQFF
>TRBV6-2/TRBV6-3|TRBJ1-6
CASSYSPGQIASLHF
>TRBV5-4|TRBJ1-1
CASSYGEMEAFF
>TRBV5-4|TRBJ1-2
CASSEREESNGYTF
>TRBV9|TRBJ2-2
CASSEPHTGELFF
>TRBV29-1|TRBJ2-7
CSARGSPYEQYF
>TRBV6-2/TRBV6-3|TRBJ1-5
CASSTGGAGNQPQHF
>TRBV19|TRBJ1-5
CASNELQQGQPQHF
>TRBV19|TRBJ2-2
CASSDFITGGIENTGELFF
>TRBV6-5|TRBJ1-1
CASRLGTGPEAFF
>TRBV11-3|TRBJ2-1
CASSPSYRGPHNEQFF
>TRBV19|TRBJ1-1
CASSTTGKRANTEAFF
>TRBV28|TRBJ2-7
CASSRPGQASYEQYF
>TRBV2|TRBJ2-7
CASSLLAGGITYEQYF
>TRBV2|TRBJ2-7
CASNRQSLYEQYF
>TRBV27|TRBJ1-4
CASTLRGVGNEKLFF
>TRBV28|TRBJ1-2
CASSPGGANYGYTF
>TRBV7-2|TRBJ1-2
CASSGGQAHNGYTF
>TRBV5-1|TRBJ1-1
CASNIYGGYPPAEAFF
>TRBV19|TRBJ1-5
CASRPRQGINQPQHF
>TRBV7-6|TRBJ1-5
CASSLQQGDSNQPQHF
>TRBV11-2|TRBJ2-1
CASSPGTSGARKSYNEQFF
>TRBV7-9|TRBJ2-7
CASSLVGTGFSYEQYF
>TRBV6-5|TRBJ1-1
CASSYRGQGNTEAFF
>TRBV4-3|TRBJ2-3
CASSQDLVAGGTDTQYF
>TRBV19|TRBJ2-7
CASSITTSGRNEQYF
>TRBV12-3/TRBV12-4|TRBJ2-7
CASSWIQGYEQYF
>TRBV28|TRBJ2-7
CASSLGHLQAEQYF
>TRBV3-1/TRBV3-2|TRBJ2-1
CASSRNTVSYNEQFF
>TRBV3-1/TRBV3-2|TRBJ1-6
CASSQVQGHSPLHF